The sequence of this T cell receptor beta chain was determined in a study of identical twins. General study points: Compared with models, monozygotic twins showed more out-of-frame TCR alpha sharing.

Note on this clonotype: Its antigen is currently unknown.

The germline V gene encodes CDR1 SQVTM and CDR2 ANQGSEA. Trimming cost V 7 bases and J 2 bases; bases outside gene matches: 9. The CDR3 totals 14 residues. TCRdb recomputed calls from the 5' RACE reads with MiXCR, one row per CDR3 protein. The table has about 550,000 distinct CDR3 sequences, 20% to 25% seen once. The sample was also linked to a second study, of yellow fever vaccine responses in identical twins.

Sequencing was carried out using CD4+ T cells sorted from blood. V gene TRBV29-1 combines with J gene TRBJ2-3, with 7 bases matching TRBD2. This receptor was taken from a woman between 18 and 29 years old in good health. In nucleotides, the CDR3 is TGCAGCGGTTCTTCGGGACTAAACACAGATACGCAGTATTTT. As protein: CSGSSGLNTDTQYF.